This is a list of T cell receptor beta chains from one sample in a study of human T cells and chemical hapten exposure. From the RACE reads, TCRdb called clonotypes with MiXCR, one entry per CDR3 protein. The table includes 150,000 to 200,000 distinct CDR3 sequences, about 15% detected once. Sequencing was performed on whole blood, taken in connection with sensitization to the hapten diphenylcyclopropenone (DPC). The source is a woman in her twenties or thirties with alopecia areata. Some clones in this sample may be carry-over from other donors' samples. Each CDR3 is given with its conserved first and last residue. Fields, in order: D gene, clone size, V gene, J gene, CDR3 protein, CDR3 DNA. D genes are given only for firm matches. Size is stated for part of the rows, as once, few or many counts, or as a class when the clone is expanded.

TRBD1	.	TRBV2	TRBJ1-5	CASSSTGDNQPQHF	TGTGCCAGCAGCTCAACAGGGGATAATCAGCCCCAGCATTTT
TRBD2	.	TRBV20-1	TRBJ2-5	CSARESSGREETQYF	TGCAGTGCTAGGGAATCTAGCGGGAGAGAAGAGACCCAGTACTTC
.	.	TRBV7-9	TRBJ2-1	CASSLVRVEQFF	TGTGCCAGCAGCTTAGTGAGGGTTGAGCAGTTCTTC
TRBD1	few	TRBV6-5	TRBJ1-1	CASSYSPGTGDKAFF	TGTGCCAGCAGTTACTCGCCGGGGACAGGCGATAAAGCTTTCTTT
TRBD1	.	TRBV6-2/TRBV6-3	TRBJ1-5	CASSYGRDRGTNQPQHF	TGTGCCAGCAGTTACGGTCGGGACAGGGGGACCAATCAGCCCCAGCATTTT
.	.	TRBV28	TRBJ2-5	CASSHEGGRGQETQYF	TGTGCCAGCAGCCACGAGGGAGGAAGGGGCCAAGAGACCCAGTACTTC
.	few	TRBV11-3	TRBJ2-1	CASSSRPPWGRDNEQFF	TGTGCCAGCAGCTCCCGACCACCCTGGGGGCGGGACAATGAGCAGTTCTTC
.	.	TRBV3-1	TRBJ2-5	CASSQRVGRETQYF	TGTGCCAGCAGCCAAAGGGTAGGCAGAGAGACCCAGTACTTC
.	few	TRBV11-2	TRBJ1-5	CASSSLAGTQPQHF	TGTGCCAGCAGCTCGCTAGCGGGGACTCAGCCCCAGCATTTT
TRBD1	few	TRBV7-2	TRBJ1-5	CASSLRRTGRNQPQHF	TGTGCCAGCAGCTTACGCAGGACAGGGCGCAATCAGCCCCAGCATTTT
.	.	TRBV7-2	TRBJ1-2	CASSLALDYGYTF	TGTGCCAGCAGCTTAGCGCTCGACTATGGCTACACCTTC
.	few	TRBV6-2/TRBV6-3	TRBJ1-1	CASSSRISHTEAFF	TGTGCCAGCAGTTCTCGTATAAGTCACACTGAAGCTTTCTTT
TRBD1	few	TRBV7-2	TRBJ2-7	CASSDRDRGVREQYF	TGTGCCAGCAGCGACCGGGACAGGGGTGTTCGCGAGCAGTACTTC
.	many	TRBV6-6	TRBJ1-6	CASREAQGNNSPLHF	TGTGCCAGCAGGGAAGCACAGGGTAATAATTCACCCCTCCACTTT
TRBD2	many	TRBV7-8	TRBJ2-1	CASSLAVGSGRLSYNEQFF	TGTGCCAGCAGCTTAGCGGTTGGTAGCGGGAGGCTCTCCTACAATGAGCAGTTCTTC
TRBD1	.	TRBV29-1	TRBJ1-1	CSVETGGWGEAFF	TGCAGCGTGGAGACAGGGGGCTGGGGTGAAGCTTTCTTT
.	.	TRBV2	TRBJ1-2	CASSEPARGGYYGYTF	TGTGCCAGCAGTGAACCTGCCCGGGGCGGGTACTATGGCTACACCTTC
TRBD1	.	TRBV18	TRBJ1-5	CASSPQGASQPQHF	TGTGCCAGCTCACCACAGGGGGCGAGTCAGCCCCAGCATTTT
.	.	TRBV10-3	TRBJ2-7	CAISESEYEQYF	TGTGCCATCAGTGAGTCGGAGTACGAGCAGTACTTC
.	many	TRBV20-1	TRBJ2-7	CSASIQRELNEQYF	TGCAGTGCCTCGATACAACGGGAGTTGAACGAGCAGTACTTC
TRBD2	few	TRBV7-2	TRBJ2-1	CASSLRTSGVSSYNEQFF	TGTGCCAGCAGCTTAAGGACTAGCGGGGTAAGCTCCTACAATGAGCAGTTCTTC
TRBD1	.	TRBV27	TRBJ1-2	CASSGYRGTVFGYTF	TGTGCCAGCAGTGGATACAGGGGGACGGTGTTTGGCTACACCTTC
.	.	TRBV5-5	TRBJ1-2	CASSPDGVGGYTF	TGTGCCAGCAGCCCGGACGGCGTCGGGGGCTACACCTTC
TRBD1	.	TRBV7-2	TRBJ1-1	CASSLDWAGGTEAFF	TGTGCCAGCAGCTTAGATTGGGCAGGGGGCACTGAAGCTTTCTTT
.	.	TRBV12-3/TRBV12-4	TRBJ1-4	CASNDWGANEKLFF	TGTGCCAGCAATGACTGGGGGGCTAATGAAAAACTGTTTTTT
.	.	TRBV10-1	TRBJ2-7	CASSEEGDEQYF	TGCGCCAGCAGTGAAGAGGGGGACGAGCAGTACTTC
TRBD1	.	TRBV6-2/TRBV6-3	TRBJ2-4	CASSFPGQGSLAKNIQYF	TGTGCCAGCAGTTTTCCGGGACAGGGGAGCCTAGCCAAAAACATTCAGTACTTC
TRBD1	many	TRBV2	TRBJ1-3	CASSSGQGQGNTIYF	TGTGCCAGCAGTTCGGGACAGGGCCAGGGAAACACCATATATTTT
TRBD1	.	TRBV20-1	TRBJ2-5	CSALEGTARRTQYF	TGCAGTGCCCTGGAAGGGACAGCCCGACGGACCCAGTACTTC
.	few	TRBV28	TRBJ2-7	CATHSQVSEQYF	TGTGCCACCCACTCACAGGTTAGCGAGCAGTACTTC
TRBD2	few	TRBV29-1	TRBJ2-3	CSVATSGAPTGDTQYF	TGCAGCGTTGCGACTAGCGGGGCCCCCACAGGAGATACGCAGTATTTT
.	.	TRBV18	TRBJ1-2	CASSPVEAGVGYGYTF	TGTGCCAGCTCACCAGTCGAAGCAGGGGTGGGCTATGGCTACACCTTC
TRBD2	.	TRBV7-2	TRBJ2-3	CANQRGNTDTQYF	TGTGCCAACCAGCGGGGAAACACAGATACGCAGTATTTT
.	many	TRBV9	TRBJ2-5	CASSPGSGRLLEAQYF	TGTGCCAGCAGCCCAGGTTCTGGACGCTTGCTGGAGGCCCAGTACTTC
.	.	TRBV10-3	TRBJ2-3	CAISGAVTSTDTQYF	TGTGCCATCAGTGGGGCGGTAACTAGCACAGATACGCAGTATTTT
TRBD1	.	TRBV20-1	TRBJ2-7	CSVGQGPEQYF	TGCAGTGTGGGACAGGGTCCCGAGCAGTACTTC
TRBD1	.	TRBV29-1	TRBJ1-2	CSVGQGGYGYTF	TGCAGCGTGGGACAGGGAGGCTATGGCTACACCTTC
.	few	TRBV5-1	TRBJ1-5	CASRQGDEQPQHF	TGCGCCAGCAGGCAAGGGGATGAACAGCCCCAGCATTTT
TRBD1	many	TRBV7-2	TRBJ1-1	CASSWVQGQGEAFF	TGTGCCAGCAGCTGGGTGCAGGGACAGGGGGAAGCTTTCTTT
.	.	TRBV7-9	TRBJ1-1	CASSLRQDGAAFF	TGTGCCAGCAGCTTAAGGCAGGACGGGGCAGCTTTCTTT
TRBD2	few	TRBV9	TRBJ2-1	CASSATSGRINEQFF	TGTGCCAGCAGTGCAACTAGCGGGAGGATAAATGAGCAGTTCTTC
.	.	TRBV7-2	TRBJ1-2	CASSPSGGREDGYTF	TGTGCCAGCAGCCCCTCTGGGGGCAGGGAGGATGGCTACACCTTC